This T cell receptor beta chain came from a study of T cell responses to AZD1222 COVID-19 vaccine. Clones were read by immunoSEQ multiplex PCR, and TCRdb kept only the in-frame ones, dropping some. The sample shows roughly 140,000 clones, 75% to 90% of them seen only once. This CDR3 is 14 amino acids long. Germline CDR1 SGHTA, CDR2 FQGNSA. The ends were cut back, 4 bases at V and 4 bases at J, with 14 bases in the middle. This sequence originates from an adult who received the AZD1222 COVID-19 vaccine. This sample comprised peripheral blood, obtained 28 days after the second AZD1222 dose. This chain uses TRBV7-2 with TRBJ2-7; either TRBD1 or TRBD2 may fit D (5 bases each). The CDR3 DNA is TGTGCCAGCAGCTACCGGGACGGAGTTTACGAGCAGTACGTC. Translating gives CASSYRDGVYEQYV.